The 18 T cell receptor beta chains given below trace back to one sample, sequenced in a study of T-cell memory formation after mild COVID-19. Using its own MiXCR run on the 5' RACE reads, TCRdb lists one record per CDR3 protein. This sample yields under 450,000 distinct CDR3 sequences, of which 14% are seen a single time; approximately 20% belongs to the top ten. The specimen sequenced was PBMCs or a T cell subset sorted from them (not recorded which). The receptors were gathered from a man aged 18 to 29 who had mild COVID-19 (a few samples of this study predate the infection). Cell type and time point are not known.

The chain links TRBV6-2 or TRBV6-3 to TRBJ2-7; D is uncertain. The CDR3 is made up of 13 amino acids. Germline CDR1 and CDR2: MNHEY and SVGEGT. Trimming removed 4 bases from V and 7 bases from J, with 14 bases in between. Written as DNA, the CDR3 is TGTGCCAGCAGTTCAGGCCCGCTCAGGGAGCAGTACGTC. The encoded protein is CASSSGPLREQYV.

The CDR3 nucleotides are TGTGCCATCAGTGAGTCTCGTGGGCCCGGAAACATTCAGTACTTC. As protein: CAISESRGPGNIQYF. The chain employs TRBV10-3 and TRBJ2-4, with D uncertain. Germline loops: CDR1 ENHRY, CDR2 SYGVKD. With 0 bases removed from V and 6 bases from J, the gap between germline ends came to 12 bases. This CDR3 spans 15 amino acids.

The chain carries TRBV6-2 or TRBV6-3 and TRBJ2-3, with 8 bases that match TRBD2. The CDR3 sequence is 18 residues long. V shed 0 bases, J shed 1 base, and the junction held 9 bases outside the gene matches. CDR1 and CDR2 (germline): MNHEY, SVGEGT. DNA of the CDR3: TGTGCCAGCAGTTACTCGTCCGGGGGGGGAAGGCGCACAGATACGCAGTATTTT. Translated: CASSYSSGGGRRTDTQYF.

This clonotype came up a few times. The V and J genes are TRBV6-1 and TRBJ2-1, with D unclear. CDR1 MNHNS and CDR2 SASEGT come from the germline V gene. The V and J ends lost 5 bases and 7 bases respectively, with 9 bases between them. The length of the CDR3 is 12 residues. The CDR3 reads CASSPHRNEQFF. The CDR3 nucleotides read TGTGCCAGCAGTCCACATAGAAATGAGCAGTTCTTC.

The V call is TRBV20-1, the J call TRBJ2-7, with D possibly TRBD1 on 6 matching bases. Germline V gene sequence: CDR1 DFQATT, CDR2 SNEGSKA (reference sequence). V lost 2 bases and J lost 1, with 15 bases in between. This CDR3 is built from 15 residues. The CDR3 region has the DNA TGCAGTGCTAGATCCCACGGGACACCTTCCTACGAGCAGTACTTC. Its protein product is CSARSHGTPSYEQYF.

CDR3 amino acids: CASSLYPGPGSQHF. The CDR3 region has the DNA TGTGCCAGCAGTTTATATCCAGGCCCAGGGTCCCAGCATTTT. This chain links TRBV12-3 or TRBV12-4 with TRBJ1-5; a possible D gene is TRBD1 (5 bases). Trimming pared 2 bases from V and 11 bases from J, leaving 16 bases between. This CDR3 region has 14 residues.

This clonotype came up many times. The J gene is TRBJ2-1, the V gene TRBV4-3; TRBD2 matches 9 bases. The CDR3 has 15 residues. Germline V CDR1 and CDR2: LGHNA, YSLEER. With V trimmed by 6 bases and J by 4 bases, 7 bases remained unmatched. The CDR3 reads CASSSGLAGYNEQFF. CDR3 nucleotides: TGCGCCAGCAGTTCCGGGCTAGCGGGGTACAATGAGCAGTTCTTC.

This clonotype showed up many times. This chain connects TRBV4-1 to TRBJ1-5; D uncertain. Germline V gene sequence: CDR1 MGHRA, CDR2 YSYEKL. V was shortened by 2 bases and J by 7 bases, with 9 bases between the two germline ends. CDR3 size: 13 residues. CDR3 DNA: TGCGCCAGCAGCCAAATTGGTGGGCAGCCCCAGCATTTT. Protein product: CASSQIGGQPQHF.

This chain joins TRBV15 and TRBJ2-7; D is tentatively TRBD1 or TRBD2 (5 bases each). Germline CDR1 reads LNHNV; CDR2 reads YYDKDF (reference sequence). V was clipped by 5 bases and J by 4 bases, with 15 bases between them. The CDR3 consists of 14 residues. CDR3 DNA: TGTGCCACCAGCTCAATTGGGGACGGGTACGAGCAGTACTTC. It translates to CATSSIGDGYEQYF.

The J gene is TRBJ1-2, the V gene TRBV7-8; the D gene is possibly TRBD1 (5 bases). The V gene lost 6 bases and the J gene lost 4 bases, with 15 bases spanning the gap. The germline V gene encodes CDR1 SGHVS and CDR2 FQNEAQ. This CDR3 region has 14 residues. This CDR3 is CASSLSGGVYGYTF. DNA for the CDR3: TGTGCCAGCAGTCTCTCGGGGGGTGTCTATGGCTACACCTTC.

V and J are TRBV5-5 and TRBJ2-1, with 10 positions matching TRBD1. CDR1 SGHKS and CDR2 YYEKEE come from the germline V gene (reference sequence). The V segment lost 4 bases and the J segment 8 bases; nucleotides outside the gene matches: 12. This CDR3 comprises 16 residues. The CDR3, as DNA: TGTGCCAGCAGCCCGAGGCATGGGACAGGGGCCGATGAGCAGTTCTTC. It translates to CASSPRHGTGADEQFF. The whole variable domain, filled in from reference TRBV5-5 and TRBJ2-1, reads DAGVTQSPTHLIKTRGQQVTLRCSPISGHKSVSWYQQVLGQGPQFIFQYYEKEERGRGNFPDRFSARQFPNYSSELNVNALLLGDSALYLCASSPRHGTGADEQFFGPGTRLTVL.

This clonotype has just a few counts. The chain combines TRBV6-5 with TRBJ2-5; D not certain. This CDR3 comprises 14 residues. Germline V gives CDR1 MNHEY, CDR2 SVGAGI. Trimming took off 0 bases at V and 3 bases at J, with 8 bases between the two ends. The CDR3 reads CASSYSWREETQYF. Here the CDR3 DNA reads TGTGCCAGCAGTTACTCGTGGAGAGAAGAGACCCAGTACTTC.

The chain carries TRBV20-1 and TRBJ2-5; TRBD1 aligns across 10 bases. Per the germline V gene, CDR1 is DFQATT and CDR2 is SNEGSKA (reference sequence). V lost 6 bases to trimming and J lost 5 bases; unmatched junction nucleotides: 9. The CDR3 contains 14 residues. CDR3 nucleotides: TGCAGTGCCACATGGGACAGGGGAGGCGAGACCCAGTACTTC. Its protein product is CSATWDRGGETQYF.

V is TRBV7-9 and J is TRBJ2-7; D call uncertain. Germline CDR1 is SEHNR and CDR2 is FQNEAQ (reference sequence). Deletions cut 4 bases from V and 7 bases from J, with 11 bases between. The CDR3 totals 12 residues. CDR3 in amino acids: CASSSQVWEQYV. In nucleotides, the CDR3 is TGTGCCAGCAGCTCTCAGGTCTGGGAGCAGTACGTC.

This chain connects TRBV11-2 to TRBJ2-1; TRBD2 is a possible D gene (5 bases). The V end was cut by 2 bases, the J end by 0 bases, with 11 bases between. This CDR3 comprises 16 residues. CDR1 is SGHAT, CDR2 FQNNGV, per germline. CDR3 sequence (DNA): TGTGCCAGCAGCTTAAGTGGAGGAAACTCCTACAATGAGCAGTTCTTC. Amino acid sequence: CASSLSGGNSYNEQFF.

This clonotype was picked up a small number of times. The rearrangement links TRBV12-3 or TRBV12-4 to TRBJ1-4; TRBD1 matches at 7 bases. The CDR3 consists of 14 residues. The J segment lost 3 bases and the V segment lost 6 bases, leaving 4 bases of the junction unmatched. CDR3 sequence: CASSPGQPNEKLFF. CDR3 DNA: TGTGCCAGCAGCCCGGGACAGCCTAATGAAAAACTGTTTTTT.

This clonotype was counted only a few times. This chain links TRBV5-6 with TRBJ2-3, with 12 nucleotides matching TRBD2. Germline CDR1 is SGHDT and CDR2 is YYEEEE. CDR3 length: 15 amino acids. V trimming: 4 bases; J trimming: 5 bases; junction bases outside the gene matches: 5. CDR3 residues: CASSGLTSGGDTQYF. CDR3 sequence (DNA): TGTGCCAGCAGCGGACTGACTAGCGGGGGAGATACGCAGTATTTT.

This clonotype was found a few times. A much larger clone sits a single nucleotide away, making a read error possible. The V call is TRBV7-9, the J call TRBJ1-2; D unresolved. The CDR3 extends over 14 amino acids. Trimming pared 5 bases from V and 0 bases from J, leaving 10 bases between. Germline CDR1 and CDR2: SEHNR and FQNEAQ (reference sequence). The CDR3 sequence is CASSPPGSNYGYTF. The CDR3 nucleotides read TGTGCCAGCAGCCCGCCGGGGTCTAACTATGGCTACACCTTC.